This T cell receptor beta chain was retrieved from a study of T cells in Graves' hyperthyroidism and ophthalmopathy. There were TCR beta CDR3 regions amplified from RNA transcripts. Researchers ran a first-round RT-PCR on the TCR CDR3 using the HTBI primer set. MiXCR, run by TCRdb on the multiplex PCR reads, gives a single entry per CDR3 protein. The table records hundreds of thousands of distinct CDR3 sequences, approximately 14% of them present only once. A note on this clonotype: Its antigen is not known.

Study-level results: Before onset, by a median of around six months, the model predicted ophthalmopathy.

The clonotype was recovered from a woman in her thirties or forties with Graves' ophthalmopathy. The sample consisted of blood.

The chain's CDR3 is CASSQGEAAYGYTF. The CDR3, as DNA: TGTGCCAGCAGCCAAGGCGAGGCGGCCTATGGCTACACCTTC. This chain connects TRBV28 to TRBJ1-2; D call uncertain. Germline V gene sequence: CDR1 MDHEN, CDR2 SYDVKM. CDR3 size: 14 residues. Trimming pared 6 bases from V and 4 bases from J, leaving 15 bases between.